This T cell receptor beta chain was captured by sequencing in a study of cytomegalovirus exposure and HLA in healthy donors. Study outcomes and limitations: High sensitivity and specificity were reportedly achieved when the classifier diagnosed cytomegalovirus status.

In the case of this clone: Its specificity is unknown.

Repertoires were generated with immunoSEQ multiplex PCR, while TCRdb's copy carries only in-frame clones and drops some. Of 45,000 to 65,000 clones listed, 93% are singletons. The CDR3 sequence is 13 residues long. Per germline, CDR1 MNHEY and CDR2 SMNVEV (reference sequence). The trim removed 7 bases at V and 7 bases at J, leaving 9 bases unmatched. The sequencing input was PBMCs. This TCR was sampled from a woman aged 18-35 years in good health and CMV-seropositive. V is TRBV27 and J is TRBJ1-2, with 7 bases fitting TRBD1. The CDR3 sequence is CASTTGRDSGYTF. The CDR3 DNA reads as TGTGCCAGCACCACAGGAAGGGACAGTGGCTACACCTTC.